This TCR beta chain was identified in a study of blood T cell repertoires in COVID-19. Study-wide background: PBMCs, B-cell-depleted T cells, or T cells were the source of the cDNA or gDNA that made up the material.

Measured with immunoSEQ multiplex PCR; TCRdb has only the in-frame clones, and not every one. The sample yields 210,000 or so clones, over 70% seen once. Looked up from germline, CDR1 is SNHLY and CDR2 is FYNNEI. V lost 8 bases and J lost 10; bases outside the gene matches: 12. This CDR3 has 14 amino acids. All enrollees were about 18 to 89 years old and from approximately 25 US areas. Participants were placed into cohorts based on the clinical history they reported. Shortly before study entry, within 2 weeks, exposed participants had met a COVID-19 case. The chain has TRBV2 and TRBJ1-5; 9 bases align to TRBD1. The sample consisted of PBMCs or T cells enriched from blood (not recorded which). The receptor was isolated from a woman under 40 who had been exposed to COVID-19. As DNA, the CDR3 is TGTGCCAGCGGGGACGGGACAGGGCTGAAACCCCAGCATTTT. Its protein is CASGDGTGLKPQHF.